Presented here are 32 T cell receptor beta chains from one specimen sequenced in a study of blood T cell repertoires in COVID-19. This table comes from immunoSEQ multiplex PCR, and its TCRdb copy is limited to in-frame clones, with some not included. The sample lists a few hundred thousand clones; roughly nine tenths were seen once. The sequencing input was peripheral blood. Receptor source: a young woman who had recovered from COVID-19.

The genes are TRBV5-1 and TRBJ1-2, with 7 bases identical to TRBD1. The CDR3 consists of 13 residues. The germline V gene encodes CDR1 SGHRS and CDR2 YFSETQ. Trimming cost V 0 bases and J 8 bases; bases outside gene matches: 4. CDR3 region: CASSLVTGYGYTF. In nucleotides, the CDR3 is TGCGCCAGCAGCTTGGTGACAGGGTACGGCTACACCTTC.

This chain uses TRBV19 with TRBJ1-2; 10 positions agree with TRBD1. The CDR3 loop spans 16 amino acids. Unmatched junction bases numbered 10, after V lost 3 bases and J lost 6 bases. Germline V gene lookup returns CDR1 LNHDA and CDR2 SQIVND (reference sequence). CDR3 region: CASSMFIGTGADGYTF. The CDR3 nucleotides are TGTGCCAGTAGTATGTTCATTGGGACAGGGGCAGATGGCTACACCTTC.

V is TRBV27 and J is TRBJ2-2; 12 positions agree with TRBD2. This CDR3 is built from 15 residues. Germline loops: CDR1 MNHEY, CDR2 SMNVEV (reference sequence). J lost 3 bases, V lost 7 bases, and 3 bases had no gene match. The CDR3: CASNRLAGDTGELFF. For the CDR3, the DNA is TGTGCCAGCAACCGACTAGCGGGGGACACCGGGGAGCTGTTTTTT.

V gene TRBV7-8 combines with J gene TRBJ2-3; tentatively, D is TRBD1 (6 bases). The CDR3 contains 13 residues. Trimming took 4 bases from V and 4 from J, leaving 9 bases between them. Per the germline V gene, CDR1 is SGHVS and CDR2 is FQNEAQ. The CDR3 here is CASSSQGPDTQYF. CDR3 sequence (DNA): TGTGCCAGCAGCTCACAGGGTCCAGATACGCAGTATTTT.

This sequence joins TRBV19 and TRBJ1-1; 9 bases are shared with TRBD1. This CDR3 contains 14 residues. Losses at the gene ends were 4 bases for V and 5 bases for J; bases not matched to a gene: 5. CDR1 is LNHDA and CDR2 is SQIVND in the germline V gene (reference sequence). CDR3 sequence (DNA): TGTGCCAGTAGTACACAGGGGGCGAGGACTGAAGCTTTCTTT. This translates into CASSTQGARTEAFF.

The chain employs TRBV7-2 and TRBJ1-5; D not certain. Germline CDR1 reads SGHTA; CDR2 reads FQGNSA. The CDR3 is 14 residues long. The germline V and J ends were trimmed by 1 base and 3 bases, with 7 bases remaining between them. The CDR3 nucleotides read TGTGCCAGCAGCTTAGAATCCAACAATCAGCCCCAGCATTTT. Translated, it gives CASSLESNNQPQHF. The full variable domain, rest sourced from reference TRBV7-2 and TRBJ1-5, is GAGVSQSPSNKVTEKGKDVELRCDPISGHTALYWYRQSLGQGLEFLIYFQGNSAPDKSGLPSDRFSAERTGGSVSTLTIQRTQQEDSAVYLCASSLESNNQPQHFGDGTRLSIL.

This chain uses TRBV4-2 with TRBJ2-1, with D possibly being TRBD1 (5 bases). The V end was cut by 4 bases, the J end by 8 bases, with 15 bases between. CDR3 length equals 14 residues. Germline V lookup: CDR1 LGHNA, CDR2 YNFKEQ. This CDR3 is CASSPEGANHEQFF. CDR3 nucleotides: TGTGCCAGCAGCCCAGAAGGGGCGAACCATGAGCAGTTCTTC.

This clone occurred once. V is TRBV5-6 and J is TRBJ2-2, with TRBD1 matching over 8 bases. V trimming: 4 bases; J trimming: 5 bases; junction bases outside the gene matches: 10. CDR1 and CDR2 from the germline V gene are SGHDT and YYEEEE. The CDR3 is 16 residues long. Written as DNA, the CDR3 is TGTGCCAGCAGCCCGAATGACAGGGGCGGTACCGGGGAGCTGTTTTTT. It encodes CASSPNDRGGTGELFF.

The V call is TRBV19, the J call TRBJ1-5, with 8 bases fitting TRBD1. The length of the CDR3 is 16 residues. V shed 7 bases, J shed 4 bases, and the junction held 12 bases outside the gene matches. Germline V lookup: CDR1 LNHDA, CDR2 SQIVND (reference sequence). CDR3 bases: TGTGCCAGTACCTCATGGACAGGGATTGGAAATCAGCCCCAGCATTTT. Translated: CASTSWTGIGNQPQHF.

V gene TRBV7-9 combines with J gene TRBJ1-6; 7 nucleotides match TRBD1. The CDR3 has 16 amino acids. Looked up from germline, CDR1 is SEHNR and CDR2 is FQNEAQ (reference sequence). The J segment lost 10 bases and the V segment lost 5 bases, leaving 14 bases of the junction unmatched. CDR3 DNA sequence: TGTGCCAGCAGCCTTTTGAGGACAGGAGGGAACTCACCCCTCCACTTT. It specifies CASSLLRTGGNSPLHF.

V usage is TRBV21-1 and J usage is TRBJ1-5. TRBV21-1 is a pseudogene locus. The CDR3 has 17 amino acids. CDR3 loop: CASSQRKVPQSNQPQHF. DNA of the CDR3: TGTGCCAGCAGCCAGCGGAAGGTTCCTCAAAGCAATCAGCCCCAGCATTTT.

V is TRBV4-3 and J is TRBJ1-6, with a tentative D call TRBD1 (5 bases). Trimming removed 0 bases at V and 4 bases at J, with 13 bases between. Germline V gives CDR1 LGHNA, CDR2 YSLEER. The CDR3 totals 17 residues. The DNA for the CDR3 is TGCGCCAGCAGCCAAGATTGGGGGGTCGAGTATAATTCACCCCTCCACTTT. This encodes CASSQDWGVEYNSPLHF.

The chain links TRBV2 to TRBJ1-4; D is unclear. The CDR3 is 11 amino acids. V gave up 5 bases and J gave up 16 bases, with 14 bases separating them. In germline, CDR1 is SNHLY, CDR2 FYNNEI. Here the CDR3 DNA reads TGTGCCAGCAGTCGGGAAGGGTTTAGGTTTTTT. It specifies CASSREGFRFF.

This chain links TRBV27 with TRBJ1-6, with D possibly being TRBD1 (5 bases). Trimming removed 2 bases at V and 7 bases at J, with 12 bases between. The CDR3 has 15 residues. The germline V gene has CDR1 MNHEY and CDR2 SMNVEV (reference sequence). The CDR3 protein is CASSLSPRGNSPLHF. In DNA form, the CDR3 reads TGTGCCAGCAGTTTAAGCCCTAGGGGAAATTCACCCCTCCACTTT.

The CDR3 here is CASSETTGESNYEQYF. CDR3 in DNA: TGTGCCAGCAGTGAAACGACAGGGGAGTCGAACTACGAGCAGTACTTC. The genes are TRBV25-1 and TRBJ2-7; 8 positions agree with TRBD1. V trimming: 2 bases; J trimming: 3 bases; junction bases outside the gene matches: 9. Germline lookup yields CDR1 MGHDK and CDR2 SYGVNS. This CDR3 is 16 amino acids long.

V and J are TRBV18 and TRBJ2-1, with D possibly being TRBD2 (6 bases). The germline gives CDR1 KGHSH, CDR2 LQKENI. This CDR3 comprises 15 residues. With 2 bases removed from V and 3 bases from J, the gap between germline ends came to 11 bases. Here the CDR3 reads CASSPSAGNYNEQFF. DNA for the CDR3: TGTGCCAGCTCACCATCGGCGGGGAACTACAATGAGCAGTTCTTC.

V usage is TRBV9 and J usage is TRBJ2-7, with 8 bases aligning to TRBD1. Germline V CDR1 and CDR2: SGDLS, YYNGEE. The CDR3 loop spans 14 amino acids. Trimming cost V 3 bases and J 6 bases; bases outside gene matches: 8. CDR3 DNA sequence: TGTGCCAGCAGCGACGGGACAGGAGAGCGCGAGCAGTACTTC. It yields the protein CASSDGTGEREQYF.

This clone has only one observation. The V call is TRBV5-1, the J call TRBJ1-2; 7 bases fit TRBD1. The CDR3 length is 15 residues. Germline V CDR1 and CDR2: SGHRS, YFSETQ. The trim removed 3 bases at V and 4 bases at J, leaving 9 bases unmatched. As DNA, the CDR3 is TGCGCCAGCAGCTCAACAGGGGCCAAGGGCTATGGCTACACCTTC. It encodes CASSSTGAKGYGYTF.

The V gene is TRBV7-2, the J gene TRBJ2-7; D possibly corresponds to TRBD2 (6 bases). This CDR3 has 15 residues. Deletions cut 5 bases from V and 4 bases from J, with 18 bases between. CDR1 is SGHTA, CDR2 FQGNSA, per germline. The CDR3 sequence is CASSAHPGLLYEQYF. For the CDR3, the DNA is TGTGCCAGCAGCGCTCATCCGGGACTCCTTTACGAGCAGTACTTC.

The rearrangement uses TRBV30 and TRBJ2-3; possibly TRBD1 for D (6 bases). V shed 3 bases and J shed 4 bases, with 14 bases lying between them. Germline V lookup: CDR1 GTSNPN, CDR2 SVGIG (reference sequence). The CDR3 contains 14 residues. For the CDR3, the DNA is TGTGCCTGGAGCCTGGCAGGGGTGGCAGATACGCAGTATTTT. Amino acid sequence: CAWSLAGVADTQYF.

The rearrangement uses TRBV13 and TRBJ2-1, with 7 bases fitting TRBD2. V dropped 2 bases and J dropped 4; count of bases not matched to a gene: 8. Germline V CDR1 and CDR2: PRHDT, FYEKMQ (reference sequence). This CDR3 has 16 residues. CDR3 amino acids: CASSLLYGGRYNEQFF. In nucleotides, the CDR3 is TGTGCCAGCAGCTTACTTTATGGCGGGAGATACAATGAGCAGTTCTTC.

The chain carries TRBV15 and TRBJ1-5; D might be TRBD1 (5 bases). CDR3 length equals 17 residues. Germline CDR1 is LNHNV and CDR2 is YYDKDF (reference sequence). The V and J ends lost 3 bases and 0 bases respectively, with 15 bases between them. The CDR3 region has the DNA TGTGCCACCAGCAGTGATGACAGCAGAGTTAGCAATCAGCCCCAGCATTTT. Protein: CATSSDDSRVSNQPQHF.

The gene calls are TRBV12-3 or TRBV12-4 and TRBJ2-1; 8 bases are shared with TRBD2. Trimming cost V 10 bases and J 4 bases; bases outside gene matches: 6. The CDR3 has 13 amino acids. CDR3 sequence: CAISGGTYNEQFF. DNA of the CDR3: TGTGCCATCTCGGGAGGGACTTACAATGAGCAGTTCTTC.

The chain joins TRBV6-5 to TRBJ1-2, with TRBD1 matching over 9 bases. Losses at the gene ends were 4 bases for V and 12 bases for J; bases not matched to a gene: 3. CDR1 is MNHEY, CDR2 SVGAGI, per germline. CDR3 length equals 11 residues. As DNA, the CDR3 is TGTGCCAGCAGTTCCGGGACAGGGCACACCTTC. This encodes CASSSGTGHTF.

This clone has a single count. This rearrangement joins TRBV2 to TRBJ2-7, with D maybe TRBD2 (6 bases). Germline CDR1 reads SNHLY; CDR2 reads FYNNEI. V gave up 2 bases and J gave up 4 bases, with 12 bases separating them. The CDR3 has 14 amino acids. The CDR3 DNA reads TGTGCCAGCAGTGAAATTAAGGGACTTTACGAGCAGTACTTC. It translates to CASSEIKGLYEQYF.

This sequence joins TRBV6-2 or TRBV6-3 and TRBJ1-1; D ambiguous. Per the germline V gene, CDR1 is MNHEY and CDR2 is SVGEGT. The CDR3 runs to 16 residues. V was pared by 2 bases and J by 2 bases, with 15 bases between. The CDR3: CASSYTRLGGNTEAFF. Written as DNA, the CDR3 is TGTGCCAGCAGTTACACCAGACTCGGCGGAAACACTGAAGCTTTCTTT.

The V call is TRBV19, the J call TRBJ1-2; 7 bases are a match to TRBD1. Trimming at V came to 2 bases and at J to 4 bases, leaving 7 bases not matched to a gene. The CDR3 has 15 amino acids. Germline V gene sequence: CDR1 LNHDA, CDR2 SQIVND (reference sequence). Here the CDR3 reads CASSIRDSFPYGYTF. In DNA, the CDR3 is TGTGCCAGTAGTATACGGGACAGCTTCCCCTATGGCTACACCTTC.

This clone was detected once. The chain joins TRBV4-3 to TRBJ2-3; weak D call: TRBD2 (5 bases). CDR3 size: 15 residues. Looked up from germline, CDR1 is LGHNA and CDR2 is YSLEER. Trimming removed 1 base from V and 2 bases from J, with 10 bases in between. The CDR3 DNA is TGCGCCAGCAGCCAAGTCGAACGGGACACAGATACGCAGTATTTT. This sequence encodes CASSQVERDTDTQYF.

The rearrangement joins TRBV11-1 to TRBJ2-3; tentative D call: TRBD2 (5 bases). The CDR3 is 16 amino acids. The germline V gene has CDR1 SGHAT and CDR2 FQDESV (reference sequence). Trimming took off 2 bases at V and 2 bases at J, with 14 bases between the two ends. CDR3 DNA sequence: TGTGCCAGCAGCTTAATCGCCGACTACTACACAGATACGCAGTATTTT. It translates to CASSLIADYYTDTQYF.

The chain links TRBV19 to TRBJ2-1; no clear D. V lost 0 bases and J 0 bases, leaving 9 bases between the germline ends. The V gene's germline CDR1 is LNHDA and CDR2 SQIVND (reference sequence). The CDR3 is 16 amino acids. Here the CDR3 DNA reads TGTGCCAGTAGTATAGAGGCGGAGTCCTCCTACAATGAGCAGTTCTTC. This sequence encodes CASSIEAESSYNEQFF.

This clone is a singleton in its sample. This sequence joins TRBV3-1 (or the pseudogene TRBV3-2) and TRBJ2-3, with 10 nucleotides matching TRBD2. The V gene end was trimmed by 1 base and the J gene end by 2 bases; junction bases not matched to a gene: 9. The germline V gene encodes CDR1 LGHDT and CDR2 YNNKEL (reference sequence). CDR3 length: 18 amino acids. The CDR3 DNA reads TGTGCCAGCAGCCAAGTCTCCTCTAGCGGGGGCCTCACAGATACGCAGTATTTT. It translates to CASSQVSSSGGLTDTQYF.

CDR3 nucleotides: TGTGCCAGCAGCCAAAACCGACTAGCGGGAAAAGATACGCAGTATTTT. It specifies CASSQNRLAGKDTQYF. The V gene is TRBV14, the J gene TRBJ2-3; TRBD2 matches 11 bases. Germline V lookup: CDR1 SGHDN, CDR2 FVKESK. The CDR3 runs to 16 residues. J was trimmed by 5 bases and V by 2 bases; bases with no gene match: 6. The full variable domain, in which reference TRBV14 and TRBJ2-3 provide the parts outside the CDR3, is EAGVTQFPSHSVIEKGQTVTLRCDPISGHDNLYWYRRVMGKEIKFLLHFVKESKQDESGMPNNRFLAERTGGTYSTLKVQPAELEDSGVYFCASSQNRLAGKDTQYFGPGTRLTVL.